These 32 T cell receptor beta chains came from one sample sequenced in a study of blood T cell repertoires in COVID-19. Generated by immunoSEQ multiplex PCR, the TCRdb table keeps only in-frame clones and is missing some. The repertoire holds 180,000 or so clones, with roughly 84% as singletons. Specimen: PBMCs or T cells enriched from blood (not recorded which). The receptors were sampled from a man aged 50 or older who had recovered from COVID-19.

This clone was found once. The rearrangement joins TRBV27 to TRBJ2-1; 10 bases map to TRBD1. The V and J ends lost 5 bases and 6 bases, in that order; junction bases with no gene match: 7. Looked up from germline, CDR1 is MNHEY and CDR2 is SMNVEV (reference sequence). The CDR3 loop spans 15 amino acids. The CDR3 spells CASSLRQGASNEQFF. In nucleotides, the CDR3 is TGTGCCAGCAGTCTCAGACAGGGGGCTAGCAATGAGCAGTTCTTC.

This rearrangement joins TRBV5-1 to TRBJ1-1; maybe TRBD1 (5 bases). Trimming left V 6 bases short and J 1 base short, with 16 bases between. This CDR3 is built from 15 residues. The germline V gene encodes CDR1 SGHRS and CDR2 YFSETQ. CDR3 sequence reads: CASTRNAGSNTEAFF. As DNA, the CDR3 is TGCGCCAGCACCAGAAATGCAGGGTCGAACACTGAAGCTTTCTTT. Supplemented by reference TRBV5-1 and TRBJ1-1, the full variable domain reads KAGVTQTPRYLIKTRGQQVTLSCSPISGHRSVSWYQQTPGQGLQFLFEYFSETQRNKGNFPGRFSGRQFSNSRSEMNVSTLELGDSALYLCASTRNAGSNTEAFFGQGTRLTVV.

The rearrangement joins TRBV5-1 to TRBJ1-3; unclear D gene. The CDR3 has 15 residues. Trimming took 3 bases from V and 1 from J, leaving 11 bases between them. Germline CDR1 and CDR2: SGHRS and YFSETQ. This chain's CDR3 is CASSSDGVSGNTIYF. CDR3 nucleotide sequence: TGCGCCAGCAGCTCCGACGGGGTTTCTGGAAACACCATATATTTT.

The rearrangement links TRBV12-3 or TRBV12-4 to TRBJ1-2; no reliable D call. Trimming shortened V by 3 bases and J by 4 bases, and 9 bases separated the two germline ends. The CDR3 spans 13 residues. CDR3 loop: CASSFVLAYGYTF. The DNA of the CDR3 is TGTGCCAGCAGTTTCGTTTTGGCCTATGGCTACACCTTC.

Here the CDR3 DNA reads TGTGCCATCGGCGGGACAGTTAATTCACCCCTCCACTTT. Translation: CAIGGTVNSPLHF. The rearrangement joins TRBV10-3 to TRBJ1-6, with 7 bases fitting TRBD1. The CDR3 runs to 13 residues. V shed 8 bases and J 6 bases; nucleotides not matched to a gene: 4. CDR1 is ENHRY and CDR2 is SYGVKD in the germline V gene.

The CDR3, as DNA: TGTGCCAGCATCCGGGACAGGGGAGACTATGGCTACACCTTC. Translation gives CASIRDRGDYGYTF. The rearrangement links TRBV6-5 to TRBJ1-2, with TRBD1 matching 10 bases. Germline CDR1 and CDR2: MNHEY and SVGAGI. The J segment lost 3 bases and the V segment lost 7 bases, leaving 5 bases of the junction unmatched. The CDR3 totals 14 residues.

This chain connects TRBV6-6 to TRBJ2-2, with a weak D call TRBD2 (6 bases). The V gene's germline CDR1 is MNHNY and CDR2 SVGAGI (reference sequence). CDR3 length equals 15 residues. V was trimmed by 6 bases and J by 5 bases, leaving 16 bases between them. The CDR3 here is CASSPTGGRTGELFF. For the CDR3, the DNA is TGTGCCAGCAGCCCCACCGGAGGGAGGACCGGGGAGCTGTTTTTT.

CDR3 region: CASSLTGGMYGYTF. CDR3 in DNA: TGTGCCAGCAGCTTAACCGGGGGAATGTATGGCTACACCTTC. The chain couples TRBV7-9 to TRBJ1-2, with a tentative D call TRBD1 (5 bases). The germline V gene encodes CDR1 SEHNR and CDR2 FQNEAQ (reference sequence). The CDR3 is 14 amino acids. V lost 2 bases and J 5 bases, leaving 12 bases between the germline ends. The full variable domain, its missing parts supplied by reference TRBV7-9 and TRBJ1-2, is DTGVSQNPRHKITKRGQNVTFRCDPISEHNRLYWYRQTLGQGPEFLTYFQNEAQLEKSRLLSDRFSAERPKGSFSTLEIQRTEQGDSAMYLCASSLTGGMYGYTFGSGTRLTVV.

This clone has only a few counts. This chain links TRBV6-5 with TRBJ1-6, with D possibly being TRBD1 (5 bases). The V and J ends lost 2 bases and 8 bases respectively, with 10 bases between them. The CDR3 spans 14 residues. From germline, CDR1 is MNHEY and CDR2 SVGAGI. The chain's CDR3 is CASSYGGLHSPLHF. CDR3 coding DNA: TGTGCCAGCAGTTACGGGGGGTTACATTCACCCCTCCACTTT.

The rearrangement links TRBV13 to TRBJ2-6; a possible D gene is TRBD1 (5 bases). Trimming pared 7 bases from V and 1 base from J, leaving 11 bases between. Germline V lookup: CDR1 PRHDT, CDR2 FYEKMQ (reference sequence). The CDR3 totals 15 residues. The CDR3 nucleotides are TGTGCCAGCAACAAAAGGGGATCTGGGGCCAACGTCCTGACTTTC. Its protein product is CASNKRGSGANVLTF. The whole variable domain, remainder taken from reference TRBV13 and TRBJ2-6, is AAGVIQSPRHLIKEKRETATLKCYPIPRHDTVYWYQQGPGQDPQFLISFYEKMQSDKGSIPDRFSAQQFSDYHSELNMSSLELGDSALYFCASNKRGSGANVLTFGAGSRLTVL.

This clone was seen a single time. The same CDR3 is also encoded by other DNA sequences in this sample. This sequence joins TRBV18 and TRBJ1-1; D possibly corresponds to TRBD1 (5 bases). The CDR3 runs 14 residues. Germline CDR1 and CDR2: KGHSH and LQKENI. V was clipped by 3 bases and J by 0 bases, with 8 bases between them. CDR3 residues: CASSPDSLNTEAFF. CDR3 bases: TGTGCCAGCTCACCCGACAGCTTGAACACTGAAGCTTTCTTT.

The V and J genes are TRBV6-1 and TRBJ2-7, with D perhaps TRBD1 (6 bases). Trimming shortened V by 2 bases and J by 4 bases, and 15 bases separated the two germline ends. This CDR3 has 15 residues. The V gene's germline CDR1 is MNHNS and CDR2 SASEGT. The DNA for the CDR3 is TGTGCCAGCAGTGAAAGTACAGGGAGTTCGTACGAGCAGTACTTC. It codes for CASSESTGSSYEQYF.

This rearrangement joins TRBV6-5 to TRBJ1-2; maybe TRBD1 (6 bases). The CDR3 extends over 14 amino acids. CDR1 is MNHEY and CDR2 is SVGAGI in the germline V gene. V was trimmed by 6 bases and J by 0 bases, leaving 11 bases between them. The CDR3 bases are TGTGCCAGCAGGCGGACAGTAGCTAACTATGGCTACACCTTC. Residues: CASRRTVANYGYTF.

This clone is a singleton in its sample. The J gene is TRBJ2-7, the V gene TRBV6-1; D is perhaps TRBD1 (5 bases). The length of the CDR3 is 16 residues. Germline CDR1 is MNHNS and CDR2 is SASEGT. Trimming shortened V by 4 bases and J by 1 base, and 17 bases separated the two germline ends. CDR3 region: CASSAGSGSLSYEQYF. CDR3 nucleotide sequence: TGTGCCAGCAGTGCTGGGTCAGGGTCCTTGTCCTACGAGCAGTACTTC.

This chain links TRBV20-1 with TRBJ2-1; possible D gene TRBD2, 6 bases. The V gene lost 3 bases and the J gene lost 0 bases, with 12 bases spanning the gap. Germline V CDR1 and CDR2: DFQATT, SNEGSKA (reference sequence). This CDR3 comprises 15 residues. CDR3 amino acids: CSASSGSLSYNEQFF. The CDR3 DNA reads TGCAGTGCTAGTTCCGGGAGCCTCTCCTACAATGAGCAGTTCTTC.

The V gene is TRBV11-2, the J gene TRBJ1-3; 7 bases are shared with TRBD1. Trimming took 11 bases from V and 6 from J; bases not matched to a gene: 10. The CDR3 runs 13 residues. Germline V gene sequence: CDR1 SGHAT, CDR2 FQNNGV. The CDR3 here is CAERGDRVNTIYF. For the CDR3, the DNA is TGTGCCGAACGCGGAGACAGGGTAAACACCATATATTTT.

This chain's CDR3 is CASSLRTGTGISEAFF. For the CDR3, the DNA is TGTGCCAGCAGCCTACGGACCGGGACAGGGATTTCTGAAGCTTTCTTT. The chain combines TRBV3-1 (or the pseudogene TRBV3-2) with TRBJ1-1; TRBD1 aligns across 9 bases. This CDR3 contains 16 residues. Germline V gives CDR1 LGHDT, CDR2 YNNKEL (reference sequence). V gave up 4 bases and J gave up 6 bases; unmatched junction bases: 12.

The genes are TRBV6-1 and TRBJ2-3, with D possibly being TRBD1 (6 bases). Germline V lookup: CDR1 MNHNS, CDR2 SASEGT. This CDR3 spans 16 amino acids. The V end was cut by 4 bases, the J end by 0 bases, with 14 bases between. The CDR3 DNA sequence: TGTGCCAGCAGTGTAGGTGGGACAACTAGCACAGATACGCAGTATTTT. It codes for CASSVGGTTSTDTQYF.

CDR3 protein: CASSYYRGTGELFF. In nucleotides, the CDR3 is TGTGCCAGCAGCTACTACAGGGGAACCGGGGAGCTGTTTTTT. This rearrangement joins TRBV5-4 to TRBJ2-2; 7 bases are shared with TRBD1. The germline gives CDR1 SGHNT, CDR2 YYREEE (reference sequence). The length of the CDR3 is 14 residues. V trimming: 3 bases; J trimming: 5 bases; junction bases outside the gene matches: 4.

This clone has a single count. The J gene is TRBJ1-6, the V gene TRBV5-4; no reliable D call. CDR1 and CDR2 (germline): SGHNT, YYREEE (reference sequence). There are 15 residues in the CDR3. The germline V and J ends were trimmed by 0 bases and 5 bases, with 9 bases remaining between them. In DNA form, the CDR3 reads TGTGCCAGCAGCTTGGTCGGGTCTCATAATTCACCCCTCCACTTT. The encoded protein is CASSLVGSHNSPLHF.

The V and J genes are TRBV2 and TRBJ1-5, with D maybe TRBD1 (6 bases). Germline V gives CDR1 SNHLY, CDR2 FYNNEI. This CDR3 has 15 amino acids. V was cut by 6 bases and J by 2 bases, with 14 bases left in between. The CDR3 DNA is TGTGCCAGCAGCAGACAGGACTTGGGCAATCAGCCCCAGCATTTT. Translated, it gives CASSRQDLGNQPQHF.

The gene calls are TRBV3-1 (or the pseudogene TRBV3-2) and TRBJ1-6, with 8 bases that match TRBD1. In germline, CDR1 is LGHDT, CDR2 YNNKEL (reference sequence). With 4 bases clipped from V and 6 bases from J, the junction kept 5 bases outside the gene matches. This CDR3 has 15 residues. CDR3 DNA: TGTGCCAGCAGCCCCCGAGGACAGGGTAATTCACCCCTCCACTTT. It codes for CASSPRGQGNSPLHF.

The rearrangement links TRBV19 to TRBJ2-6; the D is unclear. V lost 1 base to trimming and J lost 1 base, with 8 bases between them. Germline V gene data show CDR1 as LNHDA and CDR2 as SQIVND (reference sequence). The CDR3 has 16 residues. DNA for the CDR3: TGTGCCAGTAGTATAGGGGCCGCGTCTGGGGCCAACGTCCTGACTTTC. Its translation: CASSIGAASGANVLTF. The variable domain in full, completed from reference TRBV19 and TRBJ2-6, reads DGGITQSPKYLFRKEGQNVTLSCEQNLNHDAMYWYRQDPGQGLRLIYYSQIVNDFQKGDIAEGYSVSREKKESFPLTVTSAQKNPTAFYLCASSIGAASGANVLTFGAGSRLTVL.

This clone occurred once. CDR3 bases: TGTGCCAGCAGCCACTCCCGAACAGGGAAAGGGGCGGAGGATACGCAGTATTTT. It encodes CASSHSRTGKGAEDTQYF. The V gene is TRBV4-2, the J gene TRBJ2-3; TRBD1 might be the D (6 bases). Germline V gives CDR1 LGHNA, CDR2 YNFKEQ. The CDR3 consists of 18 residues. The V end was cut by 3 bases, the J end by 6 bases, with 25 bases between.

This chain links TRBV5-1 with TRBJ2-1; the match to TRBD2 covers 11 bases. The V and J ends lost 0 bases and 15 bases, in that order; junction bases with no gene match: 14. Per the germline V gene, CDR1 is SGHRS and CDR2 is YFSETQ. The CDR3 is made up of 16 amino acids. CDR3 in amino acids: CASSLDPSGGPSQWFF. For the CDR3, the DNA is TGCGCCAGCAGCTTGGACCCTAGCGGGGGGCCCAGCCAATGGTTCTTC.

This clone is a singleton in its sample. As DNA, the CDR3 is TGTGCCAGCAGTTTCCTCAACAGGGCCGATAACTATGGCTACACCTTC. As protein: CASSFLNRADNYGYTF. The chain uses TRBV27 and TRBJ1-2; TRBD1 is a possible D gene (6 bases). V gave up 3 bases and J gave up 1 base, with 15 bases separating them. Germline CDR1 MNHEY, CDR2 SMNVEV (reference sequence). This CDR3 comprises 16 residues.

The chain uses TRBV12-5 and TRBJ1-2; TRBD1 matches 7 bases. The trim removed 5 bases at V and 3 bases at J, leaving 3 bases unmatched. Germline V gives CDR1 LGHNT, CDR2 FRNRAP. This CDR3 comprises 13 residues. CDR3 loop: CASGLGQDYGYTF. The CDR3 bases are TGTGCTAGTGGTCTCGGACAGGACTATGGCTACACCTTC.

This chain links TRBV5-8 with TRBJ1-5; TRBD1 might be the D (5 bases). CDR1 is SGHTS, CDR2 YDEGEE, per germline. The CDR3 is made up of 14 amino acids. V was shortened by 0 bases and J by 7 bases, with 11 bases between the two germline ends. The DNA for the CDR3 is TGTGCCAGCAGCTTGGCCCGGGGGGTGCAGCCCCAGCATTTT. This encodes CASSLARGVQPQHF.

About this clone: A read error may account for a junction end that differs from germline. The chain is built from TRBV5-5 and TRBJ1-2; D might be TRBD1 (5 bases). Germline V gene data show CDR1 as SGHKS and CDR2 as YYEKEE (reference sequence). This CDR3 is 14 amino acids long. This chain's CDR3 is CACSRGTASYGYTF. The CDR3 bases are TGTGCCTGCAGCCGGGGGACGGCCAGCTATGGCTACACCTTC.

This clone has only a few counts. The chain couples TRBV12-3 or TRBV12-4 to TRBJ1-5; a weak D match, TRBD1 (6 bases). Trimming cost V 5 bases and J 5 bases, with 10 bases left between them. The CDR3 length is 13 residues. DNA of the CDR3: TGTGCCAGCAGTCCAGGACAGCATCAGCCCCAGCATTTT. Translating gives CASSPGQHQPQHF.

This chain connects TRBV15 to TRBJ1-1; 9 bases are shared with TRBD1. This CDR3 region has 16 residues. The germline CDR1 and CDR2 sequences are LNHNV and YYDKDF (reference sequence). Germline trimming cut 6 bases from V and 1 base from J; bases unmatched to any gene: 9. The CDR3 loop reads CATRRTGTGRNTEAFF. CDR3 bases: TGTGCCACCAGGAGAACCGGGACAGGGCGGAACACTGAAGCTTTCTTT.

This clone appeared a single time. V usage is TRBV4-1 and J usage is TRBJ2-7; TRBD2 aligns across 13 bases. Germline values: CDR1 MGHRA, CDR2 YSYEKL. V shed 0 bases and J 7 bases; nucleotides not matched to a gene: 9. The CDR3 is made up of 17 amino acids. The CDR3 loop is CASSQDKGLAGPREQYF. The CDR3 DNA follows: TGCGCCAGCAGCCAAGATAAGGGACTAGCGGGGCCCCGGGAGCAGTACTTC.